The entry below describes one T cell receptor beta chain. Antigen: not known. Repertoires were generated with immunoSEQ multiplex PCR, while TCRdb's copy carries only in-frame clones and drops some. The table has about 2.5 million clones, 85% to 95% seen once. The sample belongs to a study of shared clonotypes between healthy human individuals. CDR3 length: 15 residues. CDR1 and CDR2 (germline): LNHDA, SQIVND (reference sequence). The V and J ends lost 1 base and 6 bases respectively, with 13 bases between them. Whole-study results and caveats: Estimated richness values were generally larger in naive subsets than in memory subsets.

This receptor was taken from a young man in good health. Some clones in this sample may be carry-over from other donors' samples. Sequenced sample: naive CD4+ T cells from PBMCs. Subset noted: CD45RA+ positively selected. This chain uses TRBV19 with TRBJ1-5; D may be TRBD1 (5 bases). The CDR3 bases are TGTGCCAGTAGTATAGGGGGCCCTAGCGGTCAGCCCCAGCATTTT. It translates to CASSIGGPSGQPQHF.